The clone carrying this T cell receptor (beta chain) was seen at least ten times. Its target is not known. With no exceptions, donors were healthy Caucasians. A universal primer site came from template switching; cDNA carried unique molecular identifiers. Each CDR3 protein is one row after TCRdb ran MiXCR on the 5' RACE reads. The profile shows around 100,000 distinct CDR3 sequences, just under 6% of them singletons. These data come from a study of identical twins. Regarding the study as a whole: With abundant cord blood beta clonotypes, insertions were fewer; memory repertoires showed no such pattern. Among monozygotic twins, out-of-frame TCR alpha sharing exceeded what models predicted.

Germline values: CDR1 DFQATT, CDR2 SNEGSKA (reference sequence). CDR3 length: 14 residues. Input material: memory T cells sorted from blood. The source of this sequence is a woman in her fifties or sixties in good health. The chain couples TRBV20-1 to TRBJ2-3; 8 bases are shared with TRBD2. CDR3 coding DNA: TGCAGCGCCCGGAGCGGGAGTTGGGCAGATACGCAGTATTTT. Protein: CSARSGSWADTQYF.